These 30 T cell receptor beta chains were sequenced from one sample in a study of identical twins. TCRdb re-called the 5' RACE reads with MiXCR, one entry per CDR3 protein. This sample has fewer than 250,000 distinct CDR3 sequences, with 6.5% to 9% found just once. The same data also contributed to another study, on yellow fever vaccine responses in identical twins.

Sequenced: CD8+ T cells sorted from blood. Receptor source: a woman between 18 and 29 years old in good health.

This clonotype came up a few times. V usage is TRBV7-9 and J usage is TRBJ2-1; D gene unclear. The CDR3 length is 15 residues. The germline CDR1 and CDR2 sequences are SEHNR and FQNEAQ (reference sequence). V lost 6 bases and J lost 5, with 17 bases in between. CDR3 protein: CASSSYPARDNEQFF. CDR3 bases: TGTGCCAGCAGTTCTTACCCGGCGCGTGACAATGAGCAGTTCTTC. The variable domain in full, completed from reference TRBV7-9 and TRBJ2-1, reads DTGVSQNPRHKITKRGQNVTFRCDPISEHNRLYWYRQTLGQGPEFLTYFQNEAQLEKSRLLSDRFSAERPKGSFSTLEIQRTEQGDSAMYLCASSSYPARDNEQFFGPGTRLTVL.

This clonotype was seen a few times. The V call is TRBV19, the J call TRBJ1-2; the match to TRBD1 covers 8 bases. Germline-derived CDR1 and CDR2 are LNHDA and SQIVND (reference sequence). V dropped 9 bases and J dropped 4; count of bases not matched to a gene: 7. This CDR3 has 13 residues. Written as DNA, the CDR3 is TGTGCCAGCATGGACAGGGATCCCTATGGCTACACCTTC. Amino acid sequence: CASMDRDPYGYTF.

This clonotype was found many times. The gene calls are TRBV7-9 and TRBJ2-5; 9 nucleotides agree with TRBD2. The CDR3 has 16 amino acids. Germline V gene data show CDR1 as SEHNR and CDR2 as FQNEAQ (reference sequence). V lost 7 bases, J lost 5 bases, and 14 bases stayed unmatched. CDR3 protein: CASTPGVAGEGETQYF. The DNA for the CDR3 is TGTGCCAGCACCCCCGGGGTAGCGGGAGAAGGGGAGACCCAGTACTTC. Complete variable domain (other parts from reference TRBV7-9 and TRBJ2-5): DTGVSQNPRHKITKRGQNVTFRCDPISEHNRLYWYRQTLGQGPEFLTYFQNEAQLEKSRLLSDRFSAERPKGSFSTLEIQRTEQGDSAMYLCASTPGVAGEGETQYFGPGTRLLVL.

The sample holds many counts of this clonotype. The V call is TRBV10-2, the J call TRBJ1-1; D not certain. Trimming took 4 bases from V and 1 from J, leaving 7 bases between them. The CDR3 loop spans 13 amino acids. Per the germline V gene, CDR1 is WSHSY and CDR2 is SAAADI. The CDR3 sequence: CASSGEGNTEAFF. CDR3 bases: TGCGCCAGCAGTGGGGAGGGGAACACTGAAGCTTTCTTT.

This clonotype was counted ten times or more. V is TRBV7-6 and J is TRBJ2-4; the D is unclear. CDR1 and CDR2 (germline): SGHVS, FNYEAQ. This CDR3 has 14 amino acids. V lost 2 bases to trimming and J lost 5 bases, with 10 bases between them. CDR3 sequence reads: CASSLFVGENIQYF. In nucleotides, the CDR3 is TGTGCCAGCAGCTTATTTGTGGGTGAAAACATTCAGTACTTC.

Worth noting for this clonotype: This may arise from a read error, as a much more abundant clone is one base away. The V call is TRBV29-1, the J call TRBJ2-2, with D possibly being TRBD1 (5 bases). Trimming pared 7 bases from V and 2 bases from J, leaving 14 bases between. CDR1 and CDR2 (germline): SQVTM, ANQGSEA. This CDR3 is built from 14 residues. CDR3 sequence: CSARDNKNTGELFF. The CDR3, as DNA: TGCAGCGCCAGGGATAATAAAAACACCGGGGAGCTGTTTTTT.

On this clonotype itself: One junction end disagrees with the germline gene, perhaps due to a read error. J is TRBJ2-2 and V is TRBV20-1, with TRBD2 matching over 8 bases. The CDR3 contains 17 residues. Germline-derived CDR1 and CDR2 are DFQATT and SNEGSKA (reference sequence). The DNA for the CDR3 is TGCTGTGCTAGAGATTACGGGAGCGGGGGGAACACCGGGGAGCTGTTTTTT. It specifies CCARDYGSGGNTGELFF.

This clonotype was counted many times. CDR3 DNA: TGTGCCAGCAGCGTAGGGCTAGCGGGAGCGAGGACCGGGGAGCTGTTTTTT. It yields the protein CASSVGLAGARTGELFF. This chain links TRBV9 with TRBJ2-2; 10 bases are a match to TRBD2. The CDR3 is 17 amino acids. Germline values: CDR1 SGDLS, CDR2 YYNGEE. Germline trimming cut 0 bases from V and 5 bases from J; bases unmatched to any gene: 7.

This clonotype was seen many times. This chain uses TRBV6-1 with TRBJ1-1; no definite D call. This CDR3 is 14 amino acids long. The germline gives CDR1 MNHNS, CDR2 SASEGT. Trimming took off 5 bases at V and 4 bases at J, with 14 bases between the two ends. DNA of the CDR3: TGTGCCAGCAGTCAAGATGGGAGGGCCACTGAAGCTTTCTTT. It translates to CASSQDGRATEAFF.

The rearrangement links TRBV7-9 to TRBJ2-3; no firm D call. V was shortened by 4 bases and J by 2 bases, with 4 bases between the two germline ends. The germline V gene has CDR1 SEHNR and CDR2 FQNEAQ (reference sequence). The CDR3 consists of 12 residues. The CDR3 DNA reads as TGTGCCAGCAGCTCGACCACAGATACGCAGTATTTT. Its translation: CASSSTTDTQYF.

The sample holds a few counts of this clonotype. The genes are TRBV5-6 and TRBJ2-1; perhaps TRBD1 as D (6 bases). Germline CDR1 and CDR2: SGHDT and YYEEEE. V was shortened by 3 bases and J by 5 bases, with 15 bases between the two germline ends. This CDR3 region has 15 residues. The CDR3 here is CASSSRQEIDNEQFF. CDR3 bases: TGTGCCAGCAGCTCCAGACAGGAGATCGACAATGAGCAGTTCTTC. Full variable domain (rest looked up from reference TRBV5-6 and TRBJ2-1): DAGVTQSPTHLIKTRGQQVTLRCSPKSGHDTVSWYQQALGQGPQFIFQYYEEEERQRGNFPDRFSGHQFPNYSSELNVNALLLGDSALYLCASSSRQEIDNEQFFGPGTRLTVL.

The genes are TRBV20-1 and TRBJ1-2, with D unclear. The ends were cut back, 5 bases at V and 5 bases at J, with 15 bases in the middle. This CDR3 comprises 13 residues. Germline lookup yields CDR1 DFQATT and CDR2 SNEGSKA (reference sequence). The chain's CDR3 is CSAPKLNSYGYTF. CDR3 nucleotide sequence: TGCAGTGCTCCGAAATTAAACAGTTATGGCTACACCTTC.

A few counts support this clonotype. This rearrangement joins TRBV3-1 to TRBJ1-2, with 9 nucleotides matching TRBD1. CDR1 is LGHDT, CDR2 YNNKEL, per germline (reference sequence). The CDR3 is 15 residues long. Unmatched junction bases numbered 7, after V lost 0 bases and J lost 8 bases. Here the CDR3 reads CASSQDRGTGRGYTF. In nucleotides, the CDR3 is TGTGCCAGCAGCCAAGATCGCGGGACAGGGCGAGGCTACACCTTC. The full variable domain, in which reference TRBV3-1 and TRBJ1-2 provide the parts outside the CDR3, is DTAVSQTPKYLVTQMGNDKSIKCEQNLGHDTMYWYKQDSKKFLKIMFSYNNKELIINETVPNRFSPKSPDKAHLNLHINSLELGDSAVYFCASSQDRGTGRGYTFGSGTRLTVV.

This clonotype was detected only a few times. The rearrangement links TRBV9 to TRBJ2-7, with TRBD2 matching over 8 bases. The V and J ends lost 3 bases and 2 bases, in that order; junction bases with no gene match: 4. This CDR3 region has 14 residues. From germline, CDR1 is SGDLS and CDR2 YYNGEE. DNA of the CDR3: TGTGCCAGCAGCGGTAGCGGGAATACCTACGAGCAGTACTTC. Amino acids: CASSGSGNTYEQYF.

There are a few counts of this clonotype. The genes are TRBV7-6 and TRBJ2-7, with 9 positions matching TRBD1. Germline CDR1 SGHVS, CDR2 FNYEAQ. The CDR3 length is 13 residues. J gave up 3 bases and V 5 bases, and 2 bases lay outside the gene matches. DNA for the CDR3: TGTGCCAGCAGCACAGGGGGCCGCTACGAGCAGTACTTC. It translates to CASSTGGRYEQYF.

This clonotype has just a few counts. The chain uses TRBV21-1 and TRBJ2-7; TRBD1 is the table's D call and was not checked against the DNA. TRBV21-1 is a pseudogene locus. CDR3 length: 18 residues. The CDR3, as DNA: TGTGCCAGCAGCAAAAAACCCCGGACAGACAAAGCAACCTACGAGCAGTACGTC. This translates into CASSKKPRTDKATYEQYV.

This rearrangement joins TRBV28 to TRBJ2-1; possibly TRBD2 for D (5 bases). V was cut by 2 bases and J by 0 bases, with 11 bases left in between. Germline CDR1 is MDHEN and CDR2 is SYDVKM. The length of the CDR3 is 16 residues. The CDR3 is CASSLAGPLSYNEQFF. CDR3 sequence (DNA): TGTGCCAGCAGTTTAGCGGGCCCCCTCTCCTACAATGAGCAGTTCTTC.

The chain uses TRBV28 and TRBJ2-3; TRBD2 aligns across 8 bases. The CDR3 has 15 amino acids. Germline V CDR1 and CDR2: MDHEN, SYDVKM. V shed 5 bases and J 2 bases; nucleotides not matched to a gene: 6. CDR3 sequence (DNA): TGTGCCAGCAGTCCGGGGGGGGTGCACACAGATACGCAGTATTTT. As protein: CASSPGGVHTDTQYF.

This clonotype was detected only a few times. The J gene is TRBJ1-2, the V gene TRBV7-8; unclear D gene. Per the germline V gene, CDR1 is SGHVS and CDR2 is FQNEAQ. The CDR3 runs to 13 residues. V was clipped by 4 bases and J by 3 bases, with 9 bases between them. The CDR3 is CASSSMTDYGYTF. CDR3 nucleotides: TGTGCCAGCAGCTCAATGACGGACTATGGCTACACCTTC.

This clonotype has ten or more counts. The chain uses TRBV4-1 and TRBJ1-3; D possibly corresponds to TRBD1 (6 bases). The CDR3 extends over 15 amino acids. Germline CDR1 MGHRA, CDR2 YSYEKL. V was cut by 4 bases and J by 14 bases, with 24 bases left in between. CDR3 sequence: CASSPPLTGKTTVYF. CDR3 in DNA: TGCGCCAGCAGCCCTCCCTTAACAGGGAAAACGACCGTATATTTT.

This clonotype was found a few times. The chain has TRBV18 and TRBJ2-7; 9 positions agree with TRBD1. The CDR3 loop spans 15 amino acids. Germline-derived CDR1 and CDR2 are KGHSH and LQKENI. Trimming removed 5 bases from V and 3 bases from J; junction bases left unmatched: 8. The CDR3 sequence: CASSEPGQGIYEQYF. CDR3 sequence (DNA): TGTGCCAGCTCAGAACCGGGACAGGGAATCTACGAGCAGTACTTC.

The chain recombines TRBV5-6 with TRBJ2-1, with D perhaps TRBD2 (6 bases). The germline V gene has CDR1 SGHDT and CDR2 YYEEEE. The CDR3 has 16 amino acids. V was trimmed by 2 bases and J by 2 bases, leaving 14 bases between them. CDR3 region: CASSLAARETYNEQFF. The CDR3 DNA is TGTGCCAGCAGCTTAGCCGCACGGGAGACCTACAATGAGCAGTTCTTC.

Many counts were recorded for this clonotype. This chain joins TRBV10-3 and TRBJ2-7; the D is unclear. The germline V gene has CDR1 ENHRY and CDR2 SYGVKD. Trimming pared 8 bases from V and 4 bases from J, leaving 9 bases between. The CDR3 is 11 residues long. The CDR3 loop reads CAIAEGYEQYV. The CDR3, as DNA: TGTGCCATCGCGGAAGGTTACGAGCAGTACGTC.

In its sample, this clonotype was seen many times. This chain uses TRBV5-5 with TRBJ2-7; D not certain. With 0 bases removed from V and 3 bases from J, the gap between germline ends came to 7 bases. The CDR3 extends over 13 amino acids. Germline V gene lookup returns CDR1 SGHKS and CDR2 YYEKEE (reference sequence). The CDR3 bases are TGTGCCAGCAGCTTGGGTTTAGTCTACGAGCAGTACTTC. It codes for CASSLGLVYEQYF.

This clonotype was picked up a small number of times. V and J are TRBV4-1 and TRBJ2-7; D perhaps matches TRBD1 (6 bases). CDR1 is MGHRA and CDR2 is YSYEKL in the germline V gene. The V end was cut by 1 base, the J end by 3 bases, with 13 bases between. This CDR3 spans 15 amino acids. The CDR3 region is CASSQVVQGYYEQYF. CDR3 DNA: TGCGCCAGCAGCCAAGTGGTCCAGGGGTACTACGAGCAGTACTTC.

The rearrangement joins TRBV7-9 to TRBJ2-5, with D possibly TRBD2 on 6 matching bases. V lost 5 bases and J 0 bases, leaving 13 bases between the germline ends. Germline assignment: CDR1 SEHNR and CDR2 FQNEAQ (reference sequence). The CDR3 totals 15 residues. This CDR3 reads CASSPKRANQETQYF. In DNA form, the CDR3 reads TGTGCCAGCAGCCCAAAGCGGGCCAACCAAGAGACCCAGTACTTC.

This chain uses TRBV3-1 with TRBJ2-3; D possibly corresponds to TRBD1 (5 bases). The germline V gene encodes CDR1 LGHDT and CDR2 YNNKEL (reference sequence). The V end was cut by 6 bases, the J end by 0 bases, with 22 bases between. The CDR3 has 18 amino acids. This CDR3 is CASSQTQGAGASTDTQYF. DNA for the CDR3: TGTGCCAGCAGTCAAACCCAAGGGGCCGGAGCTAGCACAGATACGCAGTATTTT.

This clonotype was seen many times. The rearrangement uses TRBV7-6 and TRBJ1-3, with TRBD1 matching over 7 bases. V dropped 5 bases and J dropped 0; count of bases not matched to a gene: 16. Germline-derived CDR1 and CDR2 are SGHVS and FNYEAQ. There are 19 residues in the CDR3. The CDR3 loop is CASSPRALYTGVSGNTIYF. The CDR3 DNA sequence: TGTGCCAGCAGCCCCAGAGCCCTTTATACAGGGGTCTCTGGAAACACCATATATTTT.

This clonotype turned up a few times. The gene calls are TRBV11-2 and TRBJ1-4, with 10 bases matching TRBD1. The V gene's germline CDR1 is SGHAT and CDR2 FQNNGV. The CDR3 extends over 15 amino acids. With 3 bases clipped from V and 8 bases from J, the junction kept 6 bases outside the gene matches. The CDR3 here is CASSFRDRGGEKLFF. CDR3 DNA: TGTGCCAGCAGCTTCCGGGACAGGGGAGGGGAAAAACTGTTTTTT.

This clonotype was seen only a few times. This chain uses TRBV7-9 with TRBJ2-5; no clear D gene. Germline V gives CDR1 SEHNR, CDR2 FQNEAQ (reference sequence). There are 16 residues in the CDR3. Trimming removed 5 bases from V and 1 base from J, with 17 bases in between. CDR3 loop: CASSIDVAITQETQYF. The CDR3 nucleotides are TGTGCCAGCAGCATCGACGTAGCAATCACCCAAGAGACCCAGTACTTC.